Listed below are T cell receptor beta chains from one sample, sequenced in a study of T cell responses to AZD1222 COVID-19 vaccine. Produced via immunoSEQ multiplex PCR; TCRdb's table is partial and in-frame only. This sample has 180,000 or so clones, with 80% to 95% found just once. The material was peripheral blood, obtained 28 days after the second AZD1222 dose. Receptors originate from an adult who received the AZD1222 COVID-19 vaccine. Each CDR3 is given with its conserved first and last residue. The order of the fields is V gene, D gene, J gene, clone size, CDR3 DNA, CDR3 protein. A D gene is named only where the DNA matches it firmly. Not all rows give a size; the values are once, few, many and, for expanded clones, a class.

TRBV6-5,-,TRBJ2-7,once,TGTGCCAGCACCAATGACTACGAGCAGTACTTC,CASTNDYEQYF
TRBV19,-,TRBJ1-1,-,TGTGCCAGTAGTGTCGGGACTAACACTGAAGCTTTCTTT,CASSVGTNTEAFF
TRBV20-1,-,TRBJ2-1,-,TGCAGTGCTAGTCCTCCTGGCGGATCGTACAATGAGCAGTTCTTC,CSASPPGGSYNEQFF
TRBV29-1,-,TRBJ1-1,-,TGCAGCGTTGACTCTCCAGAAAACACTGAAGCTTTCTTT,CSVDSPENTEAFF
TRBV18,-,TRBJ2-5,-,TGTGCCAGCTCGACGGGGGCGGAGACCCAGTACTTC,CASSTGAETQYF
TRBV3-1/TRBV3-2,TRBD2,TRBJ2-7,-,TGTGCCAGCAGCCAAGGCGGGGGCTCCTACGAGCAGTACTTC,CASSQGGGSYEQYF
TRBV10-3,-,TRBJ1-4,-,TGTGCCATCAGTGTTGGGGAGGGGATTAATGAAAAACTGTTTTTT,CAISVGEGINEKLFF
TRBV14,-,TRBJ2-6,-,TGTGCCAGCAGCCAAGATTGGAGGTCCGGGGCCAACGTCCTGACTTTC,CASSQDWRSGANVLTF
TRBV28,-,TRBJ2-7,-,TGTGCCAGCAGTTCCTCGGCCGTGGGGGGCGTGGAGCAGTACTTC,CASSSSAVGGVEQYF
TRBV3-1/TRBV3-2,TRBD1,TRBJ1-3,-,TGTGCCAGCAGCGATCCGGGACAGGGTTTAAACACCATATATTTT,CASSDPGQGLNTIYF
TRBV19,-,TRBJ1-5,-,TGTGCCAGTAGTATACGTGGAGATCAGCCCCAGCATTTT,CASSIRGDQPQHF
TRBV29-1,TRBD1,TRBJ2-5,once,TGCAGCGTTCAACAGGGGAGTGAGACCCAGTACTTC,CSVQQGSETQYF
TRBV6-5,-,TRBJ1-4,-,TGTGCCAGCAGTTACTCGCAGGGGTCCGAAAAACTGTTTTTT,CASSYSQGSEKLFF
TRBV9,TRBD2,TRBJ2-1,-,TGTGCCAGCAGCGTAATCGGGGGGGCCAATGAGCAGTTCTTC,CASSVIGGANEQFF
TRBV10-3,-,TRBJ1-2,-,TGTGCCATCGACACCTCCTATGGCTACACCTTC,CAIDTSYGYTF
TRBV29-1,TRBD1,TRBJ1-1,-,TGCAGCGTTGGGGACAGGAGGAACACTGAAGCTTTCTTT,CSVGDRRNTEAFF
TRBV7-9,TRBD2,TRBJ2-1,-,TGTGCCAGCAGCGCCCCAGGACTAGCGGGCCCCAATGAGCAGTTCTTC,CASSAPGLAGPNEQFF
TRBV4-3,-,TRBJ1-2,-,TGCGCCAGCAGCCAAGATCCCTTTAATATCGGCGGCTATGGCTACACCTTC,CASSQDPFNIGGYGYTF
TRBV28,-,TRBJ1-2,-,TGTGCCAGCAGTTTGGACGGCTATGGCTACACCTTC,CASSLDGYGYTF
TRBV28,TRBD1,TRBJ1-5,-,TGTGCCAGCAGTACCCCGACAGGGTACAATCAGCCCCAGCATTTT,CASSTPTGYNQPQHF
TRBV5-1,-,TRBJ2-5,-,TGCGCCAGCAGCTTGGCGGCCAGCCAAGAGACCCAGTACTTC,CASSLAASQETQYF
TRBV25-1,TRBD1,TRBJ1-6,-,TGTGCCAGCAGTGGGCAGGGGGGTTCACCCCTCCACTTT,CASSGQGGSPLHF
TRBV4-3,TRBD2,TRBJ2-3,-,TGCGCCAGCAGCCCCCGTTCGGGGGGGCAGTTGGGGGATACGCAGTATTTT,CASSPRSGGQLGDTQYF
TRBV10-3,TRBD1,TRBJ1-4,once,TGTGCCATCAGTGAGGACAGGGGTCAGGAAAAACTGTTTTTT,CAISEDRGQEKLFF
TRBV6-5,-,TRBJ1-1,-,TGTGCCAGCAGTTACTCGCAGGGGAATGAAGCTTTCTTT,CASSYSQGNEAFF
TRBV19,-,TRBJ1-5,-,TGTGCCAGTAGTCCCCGTGGGGCAAGCAATCAGCCCCAGCATTTT,CASSPRGASNQPQHF
TRBV7-2,-,TRBJ2-1,-,TGTGCCAGCAGCTTAGTTTCGGACCCCTACAATGAGCAGTTCTTC,CASSLVSDPYNEQFF
TRBV15,-,TRBJ2-3,-,TGTGCCACCAGCAGAGAGGGCGTGGGTACCCTAAGCACAGATACGCAGTATTTT,CATSREGVGTLSTDTQYF
TRBV4-1,-,TRBJ2-6,-,TGCGCCAGCAGCCAAGTAGGCCGGGGCAGGCGCCTCTCTGGGGCCAACGTCCTGACTTTC,CASSQVGRGRRLSGANVLTF
TRBV5-4,TRBD1,TRBJ1-4,-,TGTGCCAGCAGCCCGGGACAGGGAAGGGAAAAACTGTTTTTT,CASSPGQGREKLFF
TRBV6-5,-,TRBJ1-2,-,TGTGCCAGCAGCCTCTTTTTTACTAACTATGGCTACACCTTC,CASSLFFTNYGYTF
TRBV27,-,TRBJ1-2,-,TGTGCCAGCAGTTTAAAGCCAGGGGCGGGTATGGGTGGCTACACCTTC,CASSLKPGAGMGGYTF
TRBV9,TRBD1,TRBJ2-2,-,TGTGCCAGCAGTTTAGGGGGACAGCTCACCGGGGAGCTGTTTTTT,CASSLGGQLTGELFF
TRBV24-1,-,TRBJ1-2,-,TGTGCCACCAGTGACCGGGGGGAGAGAAGTGGCTACACCTTC,CATSDRGERSGYTF
TRBV6-5,-,TRBJ1-1,-,TGTGCCAGCAGTATCCGGAGGGCGAACACTGAAGCTTTCTTT,CASSIRRANTEAFF